The sequence of this TCR beta chain was determined in a study of T cell responses to AZD1222 COVID-19 vaccine. Findings of the study overall: The CD4 TCRs associated with vaccination extended across spike and predominated at 160-218 and 743-854. Only a handful of AZD1222 recipients, five to seven in all, had baseline seropositivity. In the spike-specific TCR repertoire, nearly half reportedly target unmutated variant regions. It should be noted that donors were predominantly white British and more often female, and clonal diversity was possibly underestimated.

The repertoire was sequenced with immunoSEQ multiplex PCR; TCRdb's copy has only in-frame clones and lacks some. The sample includes 140,000 to 150,000 clones, over 85% of them seen just once. Points on this clone: What it binds is unknown.

J was trimmed by 5 bases and V by 7 bases; bases with no gene match: 11. Germline V gene data show CDR1 as LNHDA and CDR2 as SQIVND (reference sequence). The CDR3 is 14 amino acids. The clonotype was recovered from an adult in good health. The chain carries TRBV19 and TRBJ2-7, with TRBD2 matching 7 bases. The source material was peripheral blood, sampled on day 0 of AZD1222 vaccination. The CDR3 is CASTPRGGFHEQYF. DNA for the CDR3: TGTGCCAGTACCCCCCGGGGAGGGTTCCACGAGCAGTACTTC.